The rows below give T cell receptor beta chains drawn from one sample of a study of vaccination and CD4 T cells after COVID-19. Each CDR3 protein gets one entry after TCRdb re-called the PCR reads with MiXCR. The repertoire consists of some 18,000 distinct CDR3 sequences, with over 50% occurring once and the leading ten covering around 10%. No antigen has been identified for these receptors. What was sequenced was CD4+ T cells from blood, cultured in vitro. The receptors here all came from a human donor who had recovered from COVID-19. CDR3s include the opening cysteine and the closing phenylalanine or tryptophan. Clone size is given for some rows only: seen once, a few or many times, or a class if the clone is expanded.

V,J,size,CDR3
TRBV11-2,TRBJ1-2,.,CASSSSRSLRYGYTF
TRBV20-1,TRBJ1-3,few,CSAWKGPGGGNTIYF
TRBV20-1,TRBJ1-5,few,CSARSPRANSNQPQHF
TRBV10-1,TRBJ2-3,.,CASSPLRVAGSTDTQYF
TRBV19,TRBJ2-3,.,CACDRLAGKPTDTQYF
TRBV12-3/TRBV12-4,TRBJ1-5,.,CASNEGWSNQPQHF
TRBV5-4,TRBJ1-2,.,CASSLEGNRGYGYTF
TRBV19,TRBJ2-7,.,CASSPRTSLGEQYF
TRBV20-1,TRBJ2-1,.,CSARDPVAYNEQFF
TRBV6-5,TRBJ1-3,.,CASSYEQASGNTIYF
TRBV2,TRBJ1-2,.,CASRNWAHSDYGYTF
TRBV7-2,TRBJ1-2,.,CASGETGGFYGYTF
TRBV10-3,TRBJ1-1,.,CAIRTEANTEAFF
TRBV6-5,TRBJ2-3,few,CASSYAGVGMYF
TRBV14,TRBJ2-5,.,CASSQRQLAGETQYF
TRBV5-8,TRBJ2-5,.,CASSRRAETQYF
TRBV7-9,TRBJ2-5,few,CASSLGSAGGETQYF
TRBV18,TRBJ1-3,.,CASSPQDGGNTIYF
TRBV6-5,TRBJ2-3,.,CASSYSGRERPSTDTQYF
TRBV20-1,TRBJ1-5,.,CSARGTGGKNQPQHF
TRBV7-3,TRBJ2-7,.,CASSLAGTSGYEQYF
TRBV7-2,TRBJ2-5,.,CASSLGLAGETQYF
TRBV20-1,TRBJ1-6,.,CSARGAHKGRRSPLHF
TRBV18,TRBJ2-7,.,CASSPNLAGDEQYF
TRBV11-2,TRBJ1-1,.,CASSFVGTAGPNTEAFF
TRBV7-2,TRBJ1-4,.,CASSLATFGDTNEKLFF
TRBV7-2,TRBJ2-1,.,CASSLQGSSYNEQFF
TRBV28,TRBJ1-1,.,CASSYFSGGRGAEAFF
TRBV24-1,TRBJ2-1,.,CATSDPTRQLEQFF
TRBV7-9,TRBJ2-5,few,CASSSGGTRAETQYF
TRBV12-3/TRBV12-4,TRBJ1-1,.,CASSADRPRGTEAFF
TRBV6-4,TRBJ2-1,.,CASSVLAGGNEQFF
TRBV2,TRBJ2-7,.,CASSVQGTYEQYF